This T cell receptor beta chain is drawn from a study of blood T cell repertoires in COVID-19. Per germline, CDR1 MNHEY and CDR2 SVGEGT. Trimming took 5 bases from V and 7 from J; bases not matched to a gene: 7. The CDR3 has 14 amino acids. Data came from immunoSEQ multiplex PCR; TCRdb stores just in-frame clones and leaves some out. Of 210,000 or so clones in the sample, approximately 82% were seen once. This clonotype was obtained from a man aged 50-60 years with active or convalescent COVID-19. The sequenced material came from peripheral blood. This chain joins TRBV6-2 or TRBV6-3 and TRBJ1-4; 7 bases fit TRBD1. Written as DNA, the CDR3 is TGTGCCAGCAGTCTTCGACAGGGTGGTGAAAAACTGTTTTTT. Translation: CASSLRQGGEKLFF.